This TCR beta chain derives from a study of identical twins. This clonotype has more than one count but fewer than ten. Its antigen is not identified. Study-level results: Models predicted less out-of-frame TCR alpha sharing in monozygotic twins than was found.

Trimming took 1 base from V and 8 from J, leaving 22 bases between them. Germline loops: CDR1 SGHVS, CDR2 FNYEAQ. The CDR3 sequence is 17 residues long. TCRdb redid the calling of the 5' RACE reads with MiXCR, one entry per CDR3 protein. The top ten clones hold approximately 0.29% of a sample with roughly 1.6 million distinct CDR3 sequences, about 32% of them seen once. This TCR came from a newborn girl in good health. Source material: cord blood. The V call is TRBV7-6, the J call TRBJ2-3; D perhaps matches TRBD2 (6 bases). The CDR3 region is CASSLEVPSAHGRTQYF. The DNA for the CDR3 is TGTGCCAGCAGCTTAGAGGTCCCTAGCGCCCATGGACGTACGCAGTATTTT.